The clone carrying this T cell receptor (beta chain) was found many times. What it recognizes is unknown. Using its own MiXCR run on the reads, TCRdb lists one record per CDR3 protein. The table records hundreds of thousands of distinct CDR3 sequences, approximately 24% of them present only once. This sample is drawn from a study of T cell repertoires in cytomegalovirus infection. Whole-study context: CMV infection together with matching HLA type was indicated by public TCR beta signatures.

Study-level points and caveats: Frequencies of public TCR beta families were cumulated, and this identified carriers of CMV plus the relevant HLA. CMV-specific HLA-C-restricted TCR beta clonotypes dominated the ex vivo response.

The CDR3 covers 16 residues. Germline V gene sequence: CDR1 SGHVS, CDR2 FNYEAQ. V shed 5 bases and J shed 3 bases, with 14 bases lying between them. The chain carries TRBV7-6 and TRBJ1-6; tentatively, D is TRBD1 (5 bases). The clonotype was recovered from a human donor in good health (CMV status not recorded). Some clones in this sample may be carry-over from other donors' samples. The source material was CD8+ T cells from PBMCs. CDR3 amino acids: CASSPAGPSYNSPLHF. Here the CDR3 DNA reads TGTGCCAGCAGCCCGGCAGGGCCGAGCTATAATTCACCCCTCCACTTT.